This T cell receptor beta chain is from a study of vaccination and CD4 T cells after COVID-19. At the level of the study: The cells were exposed to overlapping spike peptides originating from SARS-CoV-2, HCoV-NL63, HCoV-OC43 and HCoV-229E for stimulation.

Germline V gene lookup returns CDR1 MDHEN and CDR2 SYDVKM. This CDR3 contains 15 residues. With 4 bases clipped from V and 5 bases from J, the junction kept 6 bases outside the gene matches. The Oncomine TCR Beta short-read assay generated sequence data from the DNA of cultured CD4+ T cells. Genomic DNA was isolated from CD4+ T cells that had been cultured. TCRdb redid the calling of the PCR reads with MiXCR, one entry per CDR3 protein. The table has thousands of distinct CDR3 sequences, 20% to 25% seen once; the top ten hold 35% to 50%. Concerning this clonotype itself: What it binds is not known.

Study conclusions and caveats: Convalescent patients had a median 86.3% of reactive clones appearing only post-vaccination.

The treatment here: roughly 10-day PBMC culture with coronavirus spike peptide pools or control peptides (ViraFEST assay). After culture for about ten days, isolation of CD4+ T cells was performed by negative selection. The sequenced sample was CD4+ T cells from blood, cultured in vitro. The rearrangement uses TRBV28 and TRBJ2-1, with TRBD2 matching 9 bases. The clonotype comes from a human donor who had recovered from COVID-19. For the CDR3, the DNA is TGTGCCAGCAGTTCCCTGGCTAGCGGGGACAATGAGCAGTTCTTC. This codes for CASSSLASGDNEQFF.